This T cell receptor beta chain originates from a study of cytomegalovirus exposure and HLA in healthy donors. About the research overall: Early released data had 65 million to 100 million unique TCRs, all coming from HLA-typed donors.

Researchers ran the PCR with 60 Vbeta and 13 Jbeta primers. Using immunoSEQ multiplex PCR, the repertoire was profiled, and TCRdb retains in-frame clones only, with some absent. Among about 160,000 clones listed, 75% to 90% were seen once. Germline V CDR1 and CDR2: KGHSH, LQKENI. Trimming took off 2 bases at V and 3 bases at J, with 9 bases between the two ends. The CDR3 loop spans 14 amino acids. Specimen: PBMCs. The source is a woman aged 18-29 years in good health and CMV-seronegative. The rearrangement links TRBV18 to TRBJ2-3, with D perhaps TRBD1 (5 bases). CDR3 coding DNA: TGTGCCAGCTCACCAAACACAGGAACAGATACGCAGTATTTT. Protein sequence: CASSPNTGTDTQYF.